This T cell receptor (beta chain) was identified during a study of shared clonotypes between healthy human individuals. Study-wide results and limits: In this cohort, only blood was sampled, and tissue repertoires likely differ.

This CDR3 contains 14 residues. Germline V gives CDR1 GTSNPN, CDR2 SVGIG (reference sequence). The junction had 10 bases not matched to a gene; V was cut back by 5 bases and J by 7 bases. Replicate PCRs were loaded with 250 to 350 ng DNA from unsorted PBMC, about 30,000 T cell genomes. Here immunoSEQ multiplex PCR was the method, and the copy in TCRdb shows in-frame clones only, minus some. The repertoire has some 92,000 clones, roughly 50% of them found once; the top ten carry approximately 15%. This clone was observed at least ten times. No antigen is known for it. This chain joins TRBV30 and TRBJ1-2; 10 nucleotides line up with TRBD1. Sequencing input: PBMCs. The receptor was derived from a woman aged 40 to 50 in good health. Some clones in this sample may be carry-over from other donors' samples. The CDR3 DNA is TGTGCCTGGTCGGAGGGACAGGGGTTAGGTGGCTACACCTTC. Encoded protein: CAWSEGQGLGGYTF.